These 15 T cell receptor beta chains share one sample of origin, sequenced in a study of brain T cells in children with intractable seizures. Sequenced by immunoSEQ multiplex PCR; TCRdb stores in-frame clones only, minus some. The table lists around 80,000 clones, under 95% of them singletons. The sample here was peripheral blood, taken at surgery. Receptors originate from a girl aged 2-15 years with Rasmussen encephalitis and intractable seizures.

This clone was counted only a few times. The CDR3 region is CASSLGSTNTEAFF. The CDR3, as DNA: TGTGCCAGCAGCTTAGGGTCGACGAACACTGAAGCTTTCTTT. V is TRBV7-2 and J is TRBJ1-1; D gene unclear. This CDR3 spans 14 amino acids. Germline V gives CDR1 SGHTA, CDR2 FQGNSA. V was cut by 1 base and J by 1 base, with 7 bases left in between.

The chain is built from TRBV19 and TRBJ1-2, with 7 bases identical to TRBD1. V lost 5 bases and J lost 8; bases outside the gene matches: 14. This CDR3 spans 15 amino acids. The germline gives CDR1 LNHDA, CDR2 SQIVND (reference sequence). The CDR3 bases are TGTGCCAGTAGTGGGCGGACAGGAGGGCCCAGGGGCTACACCTTC. It is translated as CASSGRTGGPRGYTF.

This chain uses TRBV28 with TRBJ2-3; TRBD1 matches at 7 bases. Germline V lookup: CDR1 MDHEN, CDR2 SYDVKM. V dropped 5 bases and J dropped 2; count of bases not matched to a gene: 7. The CDR3 is 15 amino acids. The CDR3 is CASSAGTAPTDTQYF. The CDR3 bases are TGTGCCAGCAGTGCAGGGACAGCACCCACAGATACGCAGTATTTT.

The rearrangement uses TRBV5-4 and TRBJ1-2; maybe TRBD1 (5 bases). The CDR3 spans 15 residues. CDR1 is SGHNT, CDR2 YYREEE, per germline (reference sequence). Deletions cut 1 base from V and 1 base from J, with 11 bases between. This CDR3 is CASSLLSRDNYGYTF. In nucleotides, the CDR3 is TGTGCCAGCAGCTTGTTGTCCAGGGATAACTATGGCTACACCTTC.

Written as DNA, the CDR3 is TGTGCCACCAGCCCTAGGACAGGGTGGTCGAATGAGCAGTTCTTC. Translated, it gives CATSPRTGWSNEQFF. J is TRBJ2-1 and V is TRBV15; 8 bases agree with TRBD1. Germline V gene data show CDR1 as LNHNV and CDR2 as YYDKDF (reference sequence). The CDR3 is 15 amino acids. The V segment lost 5 bases and the J segment 7 bases; nucleotides outside the gene matches: 10.

The genes are TRBV7-2 and TRBJ2-3; weak D call: TRBD1 (5 bases). The CDR3 extends over 16 amino acids. CDR1 and CDR2 from the germline V gene are SGHTA and FQGNSA. V lost 4 bases to trimming and J lost 0 bases, with 14 bases between them. In nucleotides, the CDR3 is TGTGCCAGCAGCTACGGGTGGGGCGGTAGCACAGATACGCAGTATTTT. Translated: CASSYGWGGSTDTQYF.

This chain links TRBV5-4 with TRBJ2-2, with TRBD2 matching 7 bases. V dropped 4 bases and J dropped 6; count of bases not matched to a gene: 6. Germline-derived CDR1 and CDR2 are SGHNT and YYREEE (reference sequence). The CDR3 is 14 residues long. The CDR3 nucleotides read TGTGCCAGCAGCCCCGGGACTATATCCGGGGAGCTGTTTTTT. This translates into CASSPGTISGELFF.

This chain connects TRBV4-1 to TRBJ2-1; 10 bases line up with TRBD2. The CDR3 length is 18 residues. Germline loops: CDR1 MGHRA, CDR2 YSYEKL. Germline trimming cut 6 bases from V and 0 bases from J; bases unmatched to any gene: 11. The CDR3, as DNA: TGCGCCAGCAGACTGGGGAGCGGGGGGGCTTACTCCTACAATGAGCAGTTCTTC. This encodes CASRLGSGGAYSYNEQFF.

The rearrangement uses TRBV19 and TRBJ2-7; possible D gene TRBD2, 7 bases. CDR3 length equals 13 residues. Germline CDR1 reads LNHDA; CDR2 reads SQIVND (reference sequence). V lost 6 bases and J 2 bases, leaving 11 bases between the germline ends. CDR3 in DNA: TGTGCCAGTAGACAGGGACTAACCTACGAGCAGTACTTC. Translated: CASRQGLTYEQYF.

The V gene is TRBV28, the J gene TRBJ1-1; 11 bases are a match to TRBD1. The CDR3 contains 17 residues. Trimming removed 3 bases from V and 2 bases from J; junction bases left unmatched: 8. Germline CDR1 and CDR2: MDHEN and SYDVKM. The CDR3 spells CASSFWGQGVLNTEAFF. As DNA, the CDR3 is TGTGCCAGCAGTTTTTGGGGACAGGGGGTGCTTAACACTGAAGCTTTCTTT.

This clone was counted only a few times. Given a much more abundant clone one base away, this may be a read error. The same CDR3 also results from other DNA sequences found in this sample. V usage is TRBV2 and J usage is TRBJ2-7; 10 bases fit TRBD1. Per germline, CDR1 SNHLY and CDR2 FYNNEI. Unmatched junction bases numbered 2, after V lost 0 bases and J lost 3 bases. The CDR3 consists of 15 residues. DNA of the CDR3: TGTGCCAGCAGTGAAGCCCGGGACAGGGGCTACGAGCAGTACTTC. Translated, it gives CASSEARDRGYEQYF.

Note on this clone: This specimen includes other DNA sequences encoding the same CDR3. The chain couples TRBV5-6 to TRBJ1-5, with a possible D match to TRBD1 (6 bases). Trimming stripped 4 bases from V and 4 bases from J, with 9 bases between. This CDR3 is built from 13 residues. Germline V gene lookup returns CDR1 SGHDT and CDR2 YYEEEE. CDR3 nucleotides: TGTGCCAGCAGCGTAACAGGGAATCAGCCCCAGCATTTT. This encodes CASSVTGNQPQHF.

The rearrangement uses TRBV6-5 and TRBJ1-1, with a weak D call TRBD1 (6 bases). This CDR3 contains 13 residues. V lost 5 bases to trimming and J lost 4 bases, with 11 bases between them. Per germline, CDR1 MNHEY and CDR2 SVGAGI. CDR3: CASSPGHFTEAFF. The CDR3 nucleotides read TGTGCCAGCAGTCCGGGACACTTCACTGAAGCTTTCTTT.

The chain joins TRBV11-2 to TRBJ1-1; tentatively, D is TRBD1 (5 bases). Germline CDR1 SGHAT, CDR2 FQNNGV. This CDR3 region has 12 residues. Trimming removed 3 bases from V and 10 bases from J, with 12 bases in between. The chain's CDR3 is CASSLGPMSAFF. CDR3 in DNA: TGTGCCAGCAGCTTGGGGCCCATGTCAGCTTTCTTT.

CDR3: CATSDGGTGVNEQFF. For the CDR3, the DNA is TGTGCCACCAGTGATGGAGGGACAGGGGTCAATGAGCAGTTCTTC. The chain couples TRBV24-1 to TRBJ2-1, with TRBD1 identical over 10 bases. The CDR3 totals 15 residues. Per germline, CDR1 KGHDR and CDR2 SFDVKD. J was trimmed by 6 bases and V by 3 bases; bases with no gene match: 4.